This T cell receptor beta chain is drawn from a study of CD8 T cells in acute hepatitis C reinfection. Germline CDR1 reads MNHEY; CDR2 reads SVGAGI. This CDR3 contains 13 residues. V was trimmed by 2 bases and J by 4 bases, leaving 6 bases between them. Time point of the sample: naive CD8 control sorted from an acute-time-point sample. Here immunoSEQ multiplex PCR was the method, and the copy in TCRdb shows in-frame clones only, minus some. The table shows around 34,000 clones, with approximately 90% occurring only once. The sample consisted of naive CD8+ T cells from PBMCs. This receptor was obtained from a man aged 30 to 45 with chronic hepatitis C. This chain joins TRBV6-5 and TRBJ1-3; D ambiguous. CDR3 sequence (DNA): TGTGCCAGCAGTTACGCACCGGGAAACACCATATATTTT. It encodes CASSYAPGNTIYF.